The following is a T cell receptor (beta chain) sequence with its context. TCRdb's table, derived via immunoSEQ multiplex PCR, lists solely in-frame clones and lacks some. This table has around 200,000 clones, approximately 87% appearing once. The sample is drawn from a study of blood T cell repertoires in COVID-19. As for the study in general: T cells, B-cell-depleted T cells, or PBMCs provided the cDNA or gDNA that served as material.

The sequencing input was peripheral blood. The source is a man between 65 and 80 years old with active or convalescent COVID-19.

The CDR3 bases are TGTGCCAGCAGCTTAGTATTTTTGGGAGTGTACGAGCAGTACTTC. Amino acid sequence: CASSLVFLGVYEQYF. This chain joins TRBV7-8 and TRBJ2-7; maybe TRBD2 (5 bases). Germline V CDR1 and CDR2: SGHVS, FQNEAQ. Trimming cost V 1 base and J 4 bases, with 14 bases left between them. This CDR3 has 15 residues.